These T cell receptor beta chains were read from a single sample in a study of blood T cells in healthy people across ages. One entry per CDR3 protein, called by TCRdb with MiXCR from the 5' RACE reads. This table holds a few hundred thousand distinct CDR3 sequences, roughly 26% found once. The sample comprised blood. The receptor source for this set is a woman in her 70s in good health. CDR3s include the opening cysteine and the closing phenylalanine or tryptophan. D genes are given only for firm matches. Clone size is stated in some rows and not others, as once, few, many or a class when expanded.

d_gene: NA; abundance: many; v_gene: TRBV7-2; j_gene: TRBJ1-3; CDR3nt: TGTGCCAGCAGCTGGGGACGGGCTGGAAACACCATATATTTT; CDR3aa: CASSWGRAGNTIYF
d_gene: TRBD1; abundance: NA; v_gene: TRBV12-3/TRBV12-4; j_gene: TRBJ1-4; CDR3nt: TGTGCCAGCAGTCTCTATGGACAGGGAACTAATGAAAAACTGTTTTTT; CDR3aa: CASSLYGQGTNEKLFF
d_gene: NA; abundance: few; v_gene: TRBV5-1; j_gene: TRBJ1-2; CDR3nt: TGCGCCAGCAGCTTGGGGCAGAGCTATGGCTACACCTTC; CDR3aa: CASSLGQSYGYTF
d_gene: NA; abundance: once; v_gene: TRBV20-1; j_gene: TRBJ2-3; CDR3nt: TGCAGTGCTAGACAGGGGGGTTGGGCAGATACGCAGTATTTT; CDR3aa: CSARQGGWADTQYF
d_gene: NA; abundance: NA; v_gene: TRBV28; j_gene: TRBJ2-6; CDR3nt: TGTGCCAGCAGTTTGTCGGGGAAGACTGGGGCCAACGTCCTGACTTTC; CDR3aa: CASSLSGKTGANVLTF
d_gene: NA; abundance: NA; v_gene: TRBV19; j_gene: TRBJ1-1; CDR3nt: TGTGCCAGTAGTATCCCCACAGTTACTGAAGCTTTCTTT; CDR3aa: CASSIPTVTEAFF
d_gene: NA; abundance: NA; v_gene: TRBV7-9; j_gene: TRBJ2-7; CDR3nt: TGTGCCAGCAGCAGGGGCCCCGCGTTGGACTACGAGCAGTACTTC; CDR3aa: CASSRGPALDYEQYF
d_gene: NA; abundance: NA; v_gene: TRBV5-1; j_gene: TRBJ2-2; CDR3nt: TGCGCCAGCAGCTTGGGACACTCGAGGACCGGGGAGCTGTTTTTT; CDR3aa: CASSLGHSRTGELFF
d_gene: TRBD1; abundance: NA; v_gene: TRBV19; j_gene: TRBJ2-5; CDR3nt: TGTGCCACCCGACAGGGGTCGACGAAGACCCAGTACTTC; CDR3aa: CATRQGSTKTQYF
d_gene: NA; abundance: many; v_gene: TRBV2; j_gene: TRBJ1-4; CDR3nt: TGTGCCAGCCTCGGGGGAAGAACTAATGAAAAACTGTTTTTT; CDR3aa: CASLGGRTNEKLFF
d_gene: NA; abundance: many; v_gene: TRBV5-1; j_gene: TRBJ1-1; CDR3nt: TGCGCCAGCAGCCCTGGACAGACTCAAAAGGGAGCTTTCTTT; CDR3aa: CASSPGQTQKGAFF
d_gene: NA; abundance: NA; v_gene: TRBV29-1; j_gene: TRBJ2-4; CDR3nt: TGCAGCGTTGACGACAGGAGAAAAAACATTCAGTACTTC; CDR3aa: CSVDDRRKNIQYF
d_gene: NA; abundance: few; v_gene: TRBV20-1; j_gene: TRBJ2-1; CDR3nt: TGCAGTGCTAGAGCGAGGGGGAGTTTGGTTGAGCAGTTCTTC; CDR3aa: CSARARGSLVEQFF
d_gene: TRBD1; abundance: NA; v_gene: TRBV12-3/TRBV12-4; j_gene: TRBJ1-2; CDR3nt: TGTGCCAGCAGTTCCAGACAGGGGGATTATGGCTACACCTTC; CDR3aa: CASSSRQGDYGYTF
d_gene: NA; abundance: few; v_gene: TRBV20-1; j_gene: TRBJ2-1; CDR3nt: TGCAGTGCTCTCTGGAGGGGGTTCGTGAACAATGAGCAGTTCTTC; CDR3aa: CSALWRGFVNNEQFF
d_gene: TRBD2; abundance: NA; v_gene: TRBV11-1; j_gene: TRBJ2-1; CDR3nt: TGTGCCAGCAGCAGAGGGACTAGCGGGAGTATCTACAATGAGCAGTTCTTC; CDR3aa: CASSRGTSGSIYNEQFF
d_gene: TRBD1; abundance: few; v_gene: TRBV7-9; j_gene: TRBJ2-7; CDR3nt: TGTGCCAACAGCGCCCCGGGACAGAGCTACGAGCAGTACTTC; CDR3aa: CANSAPGQSYEQYF
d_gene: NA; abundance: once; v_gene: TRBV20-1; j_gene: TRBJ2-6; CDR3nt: TGCAGTGCTCCCCGTCCTGGGGCCAACGCCCTGGCTTTC; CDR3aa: CSAPRPGANALAF
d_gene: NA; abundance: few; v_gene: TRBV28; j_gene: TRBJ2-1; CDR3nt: TGTGCCAGCAGTTTTGCTTCCTACAATGAGCAGTTCTTC; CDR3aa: CASSFASYNEQFF
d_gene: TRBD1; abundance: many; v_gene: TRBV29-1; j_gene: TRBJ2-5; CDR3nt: TGCAGCGTTGAAGCGGGCCCGGGACAGCGGTTCTTC; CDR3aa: CSVEAGPGQRFF
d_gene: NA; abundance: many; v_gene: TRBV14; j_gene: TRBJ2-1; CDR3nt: TGTGCCAGCAGCCAAGGGACACGCCGACGCGAGCAGTTCTTC; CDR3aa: CASSQGTRRREQFF
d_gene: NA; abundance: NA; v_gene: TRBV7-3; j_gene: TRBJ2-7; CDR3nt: TGTGCCAGCAGCTTAAGGTACCACAGCTCCTACGAGCAGTACTTC; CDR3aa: CASSLRYHSSYEQYF
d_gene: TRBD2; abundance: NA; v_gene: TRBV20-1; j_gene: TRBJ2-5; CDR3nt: TGCAGTGCTAGTCGACTAGCGGATGCTATAGGGGAGCAGTACTTC; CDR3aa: CSASRLADAIGEQYF